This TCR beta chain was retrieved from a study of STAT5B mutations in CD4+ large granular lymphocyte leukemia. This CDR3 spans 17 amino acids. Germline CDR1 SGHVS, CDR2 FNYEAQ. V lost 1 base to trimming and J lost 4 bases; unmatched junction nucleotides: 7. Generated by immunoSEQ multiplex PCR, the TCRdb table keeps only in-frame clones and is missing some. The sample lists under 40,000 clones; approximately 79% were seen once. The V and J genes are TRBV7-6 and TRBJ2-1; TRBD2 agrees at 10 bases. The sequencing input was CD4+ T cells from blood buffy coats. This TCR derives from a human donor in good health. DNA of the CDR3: TGTGCCAGCAGCTTAGTGGCTAGCGGGAGCATATACAATGAGCAGTTCTTC. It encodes CASSLVASGSIYNEQFF.